The subject of this entry is one TCR beta chain. Plated together were about 200,000 CFSE-labeled responder cells and about 200,000 irradiated, violet-dye-labeled stimulator cells. A sort after the reaction isolated proliferating CFSE-low CD3+CD4+ and CD3+CD8+ responders. CDR1 is LGHNA, CDR2 YSLEER, per germline. Trimming cost V 4 bases and J 0 bases, with 12 bases left between them. This CDR3 is 16 amino acids long. This specimen comes from a study of graft-versus-host responses after intestinal transplantation. Study-wide background: Anti-thymocyte globulin induction, then tacrolimus and steroids for about three years, went to all recipients.

Study-level findings and limits: In patients with graft-donor T cell macrochimerism, allograft graft-versus-host to host-versus-graft clonal ratios were high.

Generated by immunoSEQ multiplex PCR, the TCRdb table keeps only in-frame clones and is missing some. The sample records about 11,000 clones, approximately 32% being singletons. The chain couples TRBV4-3 to TRBJ1-4; D remains unclear. The sequencing used alloreactive CD4+ T cells from a mixed lymphocyte reaction culture, collected before transplantation. Subset described: CFSE-low proliferating T cells sorted from roughly 6-day pre-transplant mixed lymphocyte reaction (GvH or HvG direction). The TCR comes from a human patient who was an organ donor for intestinal transplantation. Here the CDR3 DNA reads TGCGCCAGCAGCCCCAGGCTCGGTGCAACTAATGAAAAACTGTTTTTT. Its translation is CASSPRLGATNEKLFF.